This T cell receptor (beta chain) appears in the sequencing data of a study of memory CD4+ T cells and cytomegalovirus serostatus. Study-wide findings and caveats: The CMV-associated TCR signature appears largely within the CD4+ memory repertoire. CD4+ memory repertoires contained about 40% of the roughly 160 reported CMV TCRbeta sequences.

Trimming cost V 5 bases and J 6 bases, with 14 bases left between them. The CDR3 is made up of 13 amino acids. Germline lookup yields CDR1 SGHNT and CDR2 YENEEA. Generated by immunoSEQ multiplex PCR, the TCRdb table keeps only in-frame clones and is missing some. Found here are about 56,000 clones, 82% of them singletons; the top ten hold around 0.4%. Single viable CD3+CD4+CD8-CD45RO+ cells were sorted as the memory CD4+ T cells. Worth noting for this clone: Its specificity is unknown.

The sample comprised memory CD4+ T cells from blood. The source of this sequence is an adult in good health and CMV-seronegative. The rearrangement uses TRBV11-3 and TRBJ2-7, with D maybe TRBD2 (5 bases). CDR3 amino acids: CASSVSGMGEQYF. The DNA of the CDR3 is TGTGCCAGCAGCGTCTCGGGGATGGGCGAGCAGTACTTC.